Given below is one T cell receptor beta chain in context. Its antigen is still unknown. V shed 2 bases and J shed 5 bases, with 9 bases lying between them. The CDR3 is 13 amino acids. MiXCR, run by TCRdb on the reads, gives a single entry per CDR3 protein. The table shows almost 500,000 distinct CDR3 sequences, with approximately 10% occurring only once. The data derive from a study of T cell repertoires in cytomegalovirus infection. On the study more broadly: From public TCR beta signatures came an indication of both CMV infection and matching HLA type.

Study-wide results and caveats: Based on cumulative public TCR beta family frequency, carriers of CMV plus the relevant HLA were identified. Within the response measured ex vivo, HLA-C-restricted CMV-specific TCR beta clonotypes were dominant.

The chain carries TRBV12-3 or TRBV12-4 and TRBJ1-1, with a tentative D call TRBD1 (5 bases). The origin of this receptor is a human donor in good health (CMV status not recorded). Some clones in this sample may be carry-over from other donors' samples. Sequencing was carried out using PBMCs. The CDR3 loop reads CASSLYGTTEAFF. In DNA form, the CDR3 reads TGTGCCAGCAGTTTATACGGGACTACTGAAGCTTTCTTT.